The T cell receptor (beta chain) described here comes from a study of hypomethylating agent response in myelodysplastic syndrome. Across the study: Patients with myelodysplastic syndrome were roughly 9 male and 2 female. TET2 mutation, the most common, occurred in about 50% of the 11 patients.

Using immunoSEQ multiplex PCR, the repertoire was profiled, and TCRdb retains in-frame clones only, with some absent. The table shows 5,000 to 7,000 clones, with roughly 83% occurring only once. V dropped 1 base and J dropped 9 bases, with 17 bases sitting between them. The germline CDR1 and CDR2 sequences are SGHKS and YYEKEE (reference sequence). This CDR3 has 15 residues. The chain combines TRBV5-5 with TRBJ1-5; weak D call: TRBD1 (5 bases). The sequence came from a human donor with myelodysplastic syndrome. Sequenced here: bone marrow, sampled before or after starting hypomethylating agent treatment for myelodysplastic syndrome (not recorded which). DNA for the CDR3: TGTGCCAGCAGCTTGAGGGGTGAGGGGAGAGGGCCCCAGCATTTT. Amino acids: CASSLRGEGRGPQHF.